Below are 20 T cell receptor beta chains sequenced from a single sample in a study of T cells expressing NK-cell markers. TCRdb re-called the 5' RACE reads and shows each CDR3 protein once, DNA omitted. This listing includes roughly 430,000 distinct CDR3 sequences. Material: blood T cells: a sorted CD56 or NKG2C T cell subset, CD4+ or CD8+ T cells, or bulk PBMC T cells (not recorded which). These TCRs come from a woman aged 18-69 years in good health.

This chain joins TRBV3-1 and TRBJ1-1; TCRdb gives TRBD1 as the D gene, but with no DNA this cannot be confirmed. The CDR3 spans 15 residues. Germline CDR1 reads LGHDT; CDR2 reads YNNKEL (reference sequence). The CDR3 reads CASTLGGGAGTEAFF.

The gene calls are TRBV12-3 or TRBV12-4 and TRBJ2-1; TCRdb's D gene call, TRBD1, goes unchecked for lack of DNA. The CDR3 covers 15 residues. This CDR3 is CASSLVRGGYNEQFF.

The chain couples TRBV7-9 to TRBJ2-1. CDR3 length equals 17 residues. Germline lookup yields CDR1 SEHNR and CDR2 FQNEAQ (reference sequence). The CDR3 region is CASSLVVGMPVYNEQFF.

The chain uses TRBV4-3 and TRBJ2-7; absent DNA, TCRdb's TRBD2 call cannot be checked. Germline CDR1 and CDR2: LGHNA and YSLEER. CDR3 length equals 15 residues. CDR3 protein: CASSHGTGGGYEQYF.

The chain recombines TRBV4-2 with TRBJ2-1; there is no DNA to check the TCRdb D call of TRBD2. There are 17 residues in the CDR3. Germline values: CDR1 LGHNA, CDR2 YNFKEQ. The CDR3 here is CASSQADGTSGNNEQFF.

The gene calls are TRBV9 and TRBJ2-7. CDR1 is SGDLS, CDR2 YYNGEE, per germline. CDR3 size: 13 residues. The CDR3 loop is CASSVDGSYEQYF.

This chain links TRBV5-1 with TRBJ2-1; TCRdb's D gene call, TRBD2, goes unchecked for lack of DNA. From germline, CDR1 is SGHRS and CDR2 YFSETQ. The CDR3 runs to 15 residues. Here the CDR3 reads CASSLGLGGFNEQFF.

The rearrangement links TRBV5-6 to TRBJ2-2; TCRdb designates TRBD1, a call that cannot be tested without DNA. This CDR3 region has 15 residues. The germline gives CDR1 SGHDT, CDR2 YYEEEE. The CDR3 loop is CASSLVGHGTGELFF. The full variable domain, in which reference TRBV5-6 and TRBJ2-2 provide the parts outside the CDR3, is DAGVTQSPTHLIKTRGQQVTLRCSPKSGHDTVSWYQQALGQGPQFIFQYYEEEERQRGNFPDRFSGHQFPNYSSELNVNALLLGDSALYLCASSLVGHGTGELFFGEGSRLTVL.

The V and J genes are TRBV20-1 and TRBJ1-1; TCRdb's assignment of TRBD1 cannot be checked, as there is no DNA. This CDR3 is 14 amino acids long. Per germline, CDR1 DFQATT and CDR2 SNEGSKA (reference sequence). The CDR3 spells CSASGTGFGTEAFF.

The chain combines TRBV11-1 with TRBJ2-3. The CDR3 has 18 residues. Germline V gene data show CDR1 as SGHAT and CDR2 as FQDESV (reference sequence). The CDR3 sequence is CASSLMRLRQLYTDTQYF.

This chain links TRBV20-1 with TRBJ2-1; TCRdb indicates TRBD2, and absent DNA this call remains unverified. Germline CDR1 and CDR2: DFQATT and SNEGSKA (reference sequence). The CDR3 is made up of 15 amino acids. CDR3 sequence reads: CSASGGGLSYNEQFF.

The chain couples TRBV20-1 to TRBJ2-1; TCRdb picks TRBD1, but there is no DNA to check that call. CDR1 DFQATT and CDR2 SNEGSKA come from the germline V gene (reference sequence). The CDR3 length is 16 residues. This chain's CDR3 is CSAPSLRDSKVGEQFF.

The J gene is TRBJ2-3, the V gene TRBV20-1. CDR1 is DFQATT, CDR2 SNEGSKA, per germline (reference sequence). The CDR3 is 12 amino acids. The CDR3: CSAPDSTDTQYF.

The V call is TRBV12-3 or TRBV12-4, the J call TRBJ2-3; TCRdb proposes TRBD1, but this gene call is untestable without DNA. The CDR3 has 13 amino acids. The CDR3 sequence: CASSLGGPDTQYF.

The CDR3 protein is CASSPQGQGNYEQYF. The J gene is TRBJ2-7, the V gene TRBV18; TCRdb lists TRBD1, though no DNA is available to test this call. There are 15 residues in the CDR3. In germline, CDR1 is KGHSH, CDR2 LQKENI.

The CDR3 loop is CASSPSGTGSFYEQYF. V usage is TRBV4-2 and J usage is TRBJ2-7; checking the TCRdb D call of TRBD1 is not possible without DNA. The CDR3 is 16 residues long. Per germline, CDR1 LGHNA and CDR2 YNFKEQ.

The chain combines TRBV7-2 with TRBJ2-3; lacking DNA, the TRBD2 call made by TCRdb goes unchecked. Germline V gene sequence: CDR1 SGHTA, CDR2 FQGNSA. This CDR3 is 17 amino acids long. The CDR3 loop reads CASSTRLAGSRTDTQYF.

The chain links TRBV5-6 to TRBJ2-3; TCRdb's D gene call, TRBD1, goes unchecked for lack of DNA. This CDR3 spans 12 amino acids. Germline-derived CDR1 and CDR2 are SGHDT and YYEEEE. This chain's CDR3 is CASSRNPDTQYF.

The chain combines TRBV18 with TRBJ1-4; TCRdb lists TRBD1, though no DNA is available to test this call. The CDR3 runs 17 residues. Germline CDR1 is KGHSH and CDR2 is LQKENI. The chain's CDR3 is CASSPPKRDRVNEKLFF.

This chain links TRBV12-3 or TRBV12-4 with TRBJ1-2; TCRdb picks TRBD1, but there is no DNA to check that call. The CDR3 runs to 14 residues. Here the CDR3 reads CASSSRTGAYGYTF.